The clone carrying this T cell receptor beta chain appeared a few times. The antigen remains undetermined. The entry originates in a study of regulatory T cells in long-lasting Graves disease. Findings of the study overall: Favored gene segments in persistent disease were TRBV28, TRBJ1-2 and TRBJ2-5.

To make TCR beta libraries, researchers used iRepertoire HTBI primers and Arm-PCR of CDR3 regions. One entry per CDR3 protein results from TCRdb running MiXCR on the multiplex PCR reads. In the table there are about 530,000 distinct CDR3 sequences, about 16% of which are singletons. Trimming shortened V by 3 bases and J by 1 base, and 13 bases separated the two germline ends. Germline assignment: CDR1 SGDLS and CDR2 YYNGEE. CDR3 length: 15 amino acids. Time point of the sample: newly diagnosed GD, antithyroid drugs for less than 3 months. Preparation of the TCR library used RNA extracted from PBMCs. The sample was also reused in another study, on T cells in Graves' hyperthyroidism and ophthalmopathy. That paper adds: Ophthalmopathy and stable hyperthyroidism were told apart by a 13 V-J model.

The J gene is TRBJ1-1, the V gene TRBV9, with D uncertain. The sequencing used peripheral blood mononuclear cells (PBMCs), collected at new diagnosis, from a patient treated with antithyroid drugs. This TCR derives from a woman aged 40-60 years with Graves disease. This CDR3 reads CASSGLNNRNTEAFF. CDR3 coding DNA: TGTGCCAGCAGCGGGTTAAATAACAGGAACACTGAAGCTTTCTTT.